These 3 T cell receptor beta chains share one sample of origin, sequenced in a study of human T cells and chemical hapten exposure. TCRdb reprocessed the RACE reads via MiXCR and lists one record per CDR3 protein. Among 80,000 to 100,000 distinct CDR3 sequences listed, 27% were seen once. Sample time point: patch test 3, about 24 weeks after DPC sensitization. Treatment in this sample: therapeutic diphenylcyclopropenone sensitization with weekly scalp DPC. The sample was whole blood, taken in connection with sensitization to the hapten diphenylcyclopropenone (DPC). The receptors were gathered from a middle-aged man with alopecia areata. Some clones in this sample may be carry-over from other donors' samples.

In this sample, this clonotype turned up a few times. This chain uses TRBV7-9 with TRBJ2-3; tentative D call: TRBD1 (6 bases). Trimming took off 2 bases at V and 4 bases at J, with 16 bases between the two ends. Per germline, CDR1 SEHNR and CDR2 FQNEAQ (reference sequence). The CDR3 length is 16 residues. The CDR3 DNA reads as TGTGCCAGCAGCTTACCAGGGGCTCCCCGGTCAGATACGCAGTATTTT. It encodes CASSLPGAPRSDTQYF.

This clonotype was detected many times. The chain couples TRBV6-2 or TRBV6-3 to TRBJ1-5; 8 positions agree with TRBD1. V shed 4 bases, J shed 6 bases, and the junction held 11 bases outside the gene matches. CDR1 is MNHEY and CDR2 is SVGEGT in the germline V gene. This CDR3 spans 16 amino acids. CDR3 sequence: CASSSPGDRRVQPQHF. The CDR3 DNA reads as TGTGCCAGCAGTTCCCCCGGGGACAGGCGGGTTCAGCCCCAGCATTTT.

J is TRBJ1-4 and V is TRBV7-9; 9 bases are a match to TRBD1. Per the germline V gene, CDR1 is SEHNR and CDR2 is FQNEAQ (reference sequence). This CDR3 is built from 15 residues. Trimming at V came to 5 bases and at J to 4 bases, leaving 5 bases not matched to a gene. The CDR3 DNA reads TGTGCCAGCAGCCCCGGACAGGGGATTAATGAAAAACTGTTTTTT. Its protein is CASSPGQGINEKLFF.